This T cell receptor beta chain comes out of a study of human T cells and chemical hapten exposure. Turning to the study itself: The patch tests put 0.01% DPC on the skin of the upper back and were read 6 days later. There were per-sample TCR yield variations, arising mainly from small pooled library volume differences.

The time point here: patch test 3, about 24 weeks after DPC sensitization. Noted treatment: therapeutic diphenylcyclopropenone sensitization with weekly scalp DPC. Unmatched junction bases numbered 1, after V lost 7 bases and J lost 7 bases. This CDR3 region has 13 residues. Germline V gene lookup returns CDR1 MDHEN and CDR2 SYDVKM. In regard to this clonotype: Its antigen is currently unknown.

Overall study results and limits: Expanded TCR sets contained significantly more large CDR3 similarity clusters than controls. Patch test score was positively correlated with the counts of TCRs that had expanded at PT1.

TCRdb redid the calling of the RACE reads with MiXCR, one entry per CDR3 protein. The table shows over 80,000 distinct CDR3 sequences, with roughly a tenth occurring only once. Sequencing was performed on whole blood, taken in connection with sensitization to the hapten diphenylcyclopropenone (DPC). The chain is built from TRBV28 and TRBJ2-1; 13 positions agree with TRBD2. This TCR was recovered from a woman in her thirties with alopecia areata. Some clones in this sample may be carry-over from other donors' samples. The CDR3 loop is CASTTSGRNEQFF. The CDR3 bases are TGTGCCAGCACGACTAGCGGGAGGAATGAGCAGTTCTTC.